This TCR beta chain was obtained from a study of CD8 T cells in Susac syndrome. The CDR3 length is 13 residues. V lost 2 bases and J lost 5; bases outside the gene matches: 3. Per germline, CDR1 GTSNPN and CDR2 SVGIG (reference sequence). Random-hexamer reverse transcription was applied to about 0.5 to 1 ug RNA. TCRdb re-called the immunoSEQ multiplex PCR reads with MiXCR, one entry per CDR3 protein. The data show 250,000 to 350,000 distinct CDR3 sequences, more than 75% seen once. Sequencing of TCR beta was performed on blood CD8+ and CD4+ T cells. Through negative isolation, CD4+ and CD8+ T cells were obtained, while TEMRA cells were enriched using FACS. This clonotype appeared once.

The specimen sequenced was CD8+ T cells from PBMCs. The chain employs TRBV30 and TRBJ2-1; 7 positions match TRBD2. This sequence was found in a human donor with multiple sclerosis. The CDR3 region is CAWSLSGNNEQFF. The DNA of the CDR3 is TGTGCCTGGAGTCTCAGCGGGAACAATGAGCAGTTCTTC.